The rows below give T cell receptor beta chains drawn from one sample of a study of T cells in localized non-small cell lung cancer. Profiled with immunoSEQ multiplex PCR; TCRdb holds only in-frame clones, not every one. Counted here are 50,000 or so clones, 80% occurring once; the ten biggest clones make up 3.5% to 5.5%. Source: PBMCs, taken before any cancer treatment. The source is a woman aged 35 to 75 with stage II lung adenocarcinoma. Both conserved end residues are part of each CDR3. Fields, in order: V gene, J gene, CDR3 protein.

>TRBV15|TRBJ1-2
CATSRDFANYGYTF
>TRBV28|TRBJ1-4
CASSLMQGMGEKLFF
>TRBV7-9|TRBJ1-1
CASSLSGQNTEAFF
>TRBV28|TRBJ1-1
CASRPTGGPTEEAFF
>TRBV9|TRBJ2-1
CASSVDGGGYNEQFF
>TRBV9|TRBJ2-3
CASSTPGLAVTDTQYF
>TRBV5-1|TRBJ1-1
CASSLAGGNTEAFF
>TRBV28|TRBJ1-1
CASSNGGLNTEAFF
>TRBV19|TRBJ2-2
CASSIVKGLVGIETGELFF
>TRBV5-1|TRBJ2-1
CASSSGTGNYNEQFF
>TRBV30|TRBJ2-4
CACTLAKNIQYF
>TRBV27|TRBJ2-1
CASSGFDRGNEQFF
>TRBV4-1|TRBJ2-2
CASSQDERANTGELFF
>TRBV6-5|TRBJ2-7
CAETGVYEQYF